These 10 T cell receptor beta chains share one sample of origin, sequenced in a study of CD8+ T cells in alopecia areata. After isolation, RNA underwent reverse transcription to generate cDNA as the sequencing template. Produced via immunoSEQ multiplex PCR; TCRdb's table is partial and in-frame only. Of under 300,000 clones listed, about three fifths are singletons. The treatment denotes: oral pan-JAK inhibitor, 5-10 mg twice daily. Sample: CD4+ T cells sorted from blood, taken at week 52, from a patient treated with tofacitinib. The receptors come from a human donor with alopecia areata.

The chain joins TRBV5-6 to TRBJ2-7; TRBD1 might be the D (6 bases). The CDR3 has 13 amino acids. Germline loops: CDR1 SGHDT, CDR2 YYEEEE. Deletions cut 4 bases from V and 3 bases from J, with 11 bases between. The CDR3 loop reads CASSVGQNYEQYF. Here the CDR3 DNA reads TGTGCCAGCAGCGTAGGACAGAACTACGAGCAGTACTTC.

This clone was counted a few times. Other DNA sequences from this sample encode an identical CDR3 as well. This chain uses TRBV5-1 with TRBJ2-4; D remains ambiguous. The V and J ends lost 0 bases and 5 bases respectively, with 6 bases between them. The CDR3 is 13 residues long. Germline CDR1 SGHRS, CDR2 YFSETQ. In DNA form, the CDR3 reads TGCGCCAGCAGCTTGGTTGGCGAAAACATTCAGTACTTC. Protein sequence: CASSLVGENIQYF. Using reference TRBV5-1 and TRBJ2-4 for the parts outside the CDR3, the full variable domain is KAGVTQTPRYLIKTRGQQVTLSCSPISGHRSVSWYQQTPGQGLQFLFEYFSETQRNKGNFPGRFSGRQFSNSRSEMNVSTLELGDSALYLCASSLVGENIQYFGAGTRLSVL.

V and J are TRBV30 and TRBJ1-5; TRBD1 aligns across 7 bases. The junction had 4 bases not matched to a gene; V was cut back by 1 base and J by 4 bases. Germline-derived CDR1 and CDR2 are GTSNPN and SVGIG (reference sequence). The CDR3 has 14 amino acids. The CDR3 DNA is TGTGCCTGGAGTGGGGGGACAGAGAATCAGCCCCAGCATTTT. The encoded protein is CAWSGGTENQPQHF.

The chain is built from TRBV29-1 and TRBJ1-3; D ambiguous. The V gene lost 5 bases and the J gene lost 6 bases, with 14 bases spanning the gap. Germline V gene sequence: CDR1 SQVTM, CDR2 ANQGSEA. The CDR3 is 13 amino acids. CDR3 DNA: TGCAGCGTTTCAGGCCAGATTCAAAACACCATATATTTT. This translates into CSVSGQIQNTIYF.

The sample holds a few counts of this clone. This sequence joins TRBV7-2 and TRBJ1-2; D gene uncertain. Trimming took off 4 bases at V and 3 bases at J, with 15 bases between the two ends. CDR3 length equals 15 residues. Looked up from germline, CDR1 is SGHTA and CDR2 is FQGNSA. CDR3 in amino acids: CASSSGGTTDYGYTF. As DNA, the CDR3 is TGTGCCAGCAGCTCCGGTGGCACAACCGACTATGGCTACACCTTC.

The rearrangement uses TRBV30 and TRBJ1-5, with 7 nucleotides matching TRBD1. The V gene end was trimmed by 1 base and the J gene end by 5 bases; junction bases not matched to a gene: 2. Germline V gene data show CDR1 as GTSNPN and CDR2 as SVGIG (reference sequence). This CDR3 spans 13 amino acids. Here the CDR3 DNA reads TGTGCCTGGAGTGGACAGGGAGATCAGCCCCAGCATTTT. It yields the protein CAWSGQGDQPQHF.

This clone was picked up a small number of times. The chain has TRBV30 and TRBJ1-2, with TRBD1 identical over 9 bases. This CDR3 contains 12 residues. The V gene's germline CDR1 is GTSNPN and CDR2 SVGIG (reference sequence). The trim removed 7 bases at V and 5 bases at J, leaving 5 bases unmatched. The DNA of the CDR3 is TGTGCCTTAACAGGGGGCGCTTATGGCTACACCTTC. Translation: CALTGGAYGYTF. The variable domain in full, completed from reference TRBV30 and TRBJ1-2, reads SQTIHQWPATLVQPVGSPLSLECTVEGTSNPNLYWYRQAAGRGLQLLFYSVGIGQISSEVPQNLSASRPQDRQFILSSKKLLLSDSGFYLCALTGGAYGYTFGSGTRLTVV.

The rearrangement joins TRBV9 to TRBJ1-3; TRBD1 might be the D (6 bases). Germline CDR1 reads SGDLS; CDR2 reads YYNGEE. The germline V and J ends were trimmed by 0 bases and 2 bases, with 9 bases remaining between them. CDR3 length: 15 residues. This CDR3 reads CASSVAGQTGNTIYF. Here the CDR3 DNA reads TGTGCCAGCAGCGTAGCAGGACAGACTGGAAACACCATATATTTT.

This clone was observed once. Here the CDR3 reads CAWSVAGDEQFF. The CDR3 nucleotides are TGTGCCTGGAGTGTGGCGGGGGATGAGCAGTTCTTC. This chain uses TRBV30 with TRBJ2-1; 7 bases agree with TRBD2. The V segment lost 0 bases and the J segment 8 bases; nucleotides outside the gene matches: 1. The germline CDR1 and CDR2 sequences are GTSNPN and SVGIG (reference sequence). The CDR3 length is 12 residues.

In the case of this clone: Distinct nucleotide sequences in the sample also encode this CDR3. The chain employs TRBV6-5 and TRBJ2-5; D uncertain. The CDR3 contains 11 residues. Trimming left V 6 bases short and J 5 bases short, with 7 bases between. The germline gives CDR1 MNHEY, CDR2 SVGAGI. CDR3 sequence: CASSSRETQYF. DNA for the CDR3: TGTGCCAGCAGCTCCCGGGAGACCCAGTACTTC.